This entry concerns a single T cell receptor beta chain. This clonotype was observed once. Its binding antigen is unknown. No per-base quality is available; no much larger clone lies one base away. One read is thin evidence. From its cysteine to its phenylalanine, the CDR3 spans 14 amino acids. Only the CDR3 region is kept as DNA, spanning 42 bases read in frame from base 1. Trimming costs V 1 base and J 2 bases, and their ends lie 9 bases apart. Sequences MGHDK (CDR1) and SYGVNS (CDR2) are obtained from the germline V gene. TCR beta VDJ combination and CDR3 sequence profiling used genomic DNA as the template. An Illumina HiSeq 2000 was the platform used for TCR repertoire sequencing. As for the authors' bioinformatics: TRBV/TRBJ rearrangement plots, CDR3 size and DJ length profiles, and Simpson's diversity index were used to evaluate the repertoires. The immunodominant clone was defined as the most abundant DNA sequence in deep sequencing data. CDR3 amino acid sequences were checked for sharing between subjects and were compared against published repertoires and the VDJdb database. TCRdb reprocessed the public reads (quality trimming at Q25 with fastp, clone calling with MiXCR) and kept in-frame beta chains. Here each entry gathers all rows of one CDR3 protein and keeps the most common genes and DNA. The V and J calls, along with clone size, are taken from TCRdb and not from the paper's own processing. Recorded for this sample are about 120,000 distinct CDR3 sequences; 58% of them occurred a single time. The ten most abundant clones make up 25% to 30% of the sample.

Flow cytometry had shown CD8+CD57+ cell expansion in the patients selected for sequencing. Severe acquired aplastic anemia was diagnosed in all patients according to International Study of Aplastic Anemia and Agranulocytosis and Camitta criteria. No therapy had been received by the patients at the time of blood sampling. The study deep-sequenced TCR repertoires of sorted CD4+ and CD8+ blood T cells from severe aplastic anemia patients and healthy subjects. Patients were enrolled under clinicaltrials.gov protocols 00001620, 01623167, 00001397, 00071045, 00081523 and 00961064 in the USA. Ficoll-Paque density gradient centrifugation was used to isolate peripheral blood mononuclear cells. Before DNA extraction, CD4+ and CD8+ T cells were sorted by FACS or by magnetic beads. This entry comes from a study of CD8+CD57+ T cells in acquired aplastic anemia (dated by TCRdb to 2017 to 2018). Describing the broader study: On average, sorted CD4+ and CD8+ cells yielded around 3.4 ug of extracted DNA, with a range of roughly 0.19 to 27.4 ug. CD8+CD57+ expansion was defined as a frequency above the mean frequency observed in healthy subjects. Broader findings and caveats from the paper: Between patients and healthy controls, no significant difference in CD8+ Simpson's diversity was found (P=0.060). Around 28 CD8+ CDR3 sequences were found to be shared between patients and controls, but these sequences appeared to be highly expressed in patients and within the immunodominant clones of the patients.

This TCR was sampled from a human donor with aplastic anemia. The rearrangement combines TRBV25-1 with TRBJ2-7; there is no confident call for the D gene. Sample: sorted CD4+, CD8+, or CD8+CD57+ T cells (not recorded which) from PBMCs. CDR3 loop: CASSELGQTYEQYF. The DNA sequence follows: TGTGCCAGCAGTGAATTGGGTCAGACCTACGAGCAGTACTTC.